The text below deals with one T cell receptor (beta chain). The source of the sample is a study of control samples from healthy donors and cancer patients. CDR1 and CDR2 (germline): SGHNT, YYREEE (reference sequence). The CDR3 spans 15 residues. The ends were cut back, 4 bases at V and 1 base at J, with 14 bases in the middle. Only in-frame clones appear in the TCRdb table, and some are missing; sequencing was by immunoSEQ multiplex PCR. In the table there are approximately 89,000 clones, more than 75% of which are singletons. Sequenced input: blood. The TCR originated in a man aged 25-40 years in good health. This chain connects TRBV5-4 to TRBJ1-2; D is unresolved. CDR3 region: CASSRWDTVNYGYTF. The CDR3 bases are TGTGCCAGCAGCCGATGGGATACAGTTAACTATGGCTACACCTTC.